This T cell receptor beta chain was recovered during a study of graft-versus-host responses after intestinal transplantation (dated by TCRdb to 2020 to 2023). Notes on the research overall: The transplants that recipients received were multivisceral, liver-intestinal, or isolated intestinal. Every recipient was given anti-thymocyte globulin induction, followed by around three years of maintenance tacrolimus and steroids. After intestinal transplantation, graft-versus-host and host-versus-graft alloreactive T cell clones in the graft, circulation and bone marrow were tracked using bulk TCR-beta CDR3 sequencing. To identify alloreactive clones, pre-transplant mixed lymphocyte reaction products were sequenced and compared with unstimulated pre-transplant donor and recipient T cells. The cohort enrolled about two dozen intestinal transplant recipients, one of whom was a retransplant, and a few patients without pretransplant specimens were excluded. A peak of at least 4% donor T cells among recipient peripheral blood mononuclear cells was the definition used for donor T cell macrochimerism. Instead of going to the commercial service, samples from a few later patients were sequenced in-house on an Illumina MiSeq and processed with MiXCR. What the study reported, not specific to this receptor: The conclusions were limited by the relatively low number and heterogeneity of the intestinal transplant patients. Early after transplant, peak levels of circulating GvH clones were associated with declines in HvG clones. In patients with donor T cell macrochimerism, the allografts had high GvH to HvG T cell clonal ratios. GvH clones were detected in recipient bone marrow, and some appeared earlier in ileal mucosa or blood, consistent with an intestinal mucosal origin.

To note about this clone: No cognate antigen has been identified for it. Per-base qualities were not stored, and no clone one base away is much larger.

The CDR3 sequence holds 14 residues, the cysteine and phenylalanine included. Only the CDR3 part of the read is kept: 42 bases, read in frame from the first base. Trimming at the junction amounts to 2 bases on V and 3 bases on J, and the germline ends lie 11 bases apart. The germline V gene (reference sequence) specifies SGHNT as CDR1 and YYREEE as CDR2. In the first month after transplant, blood samples were collected up to 4 times, and after that at least monthly when available. The library was built by means of the immunoSEQ multiplex PCR assay. High-throughput TCR-beta CDR3 sequencing of genomic DNA from most patients was performed by Adaptive Biotechnologies. Processing in the source paper ran as follows. Adaptive's ImmunoSEQ software was the source of the TCR sequencing data for roughly 19 patients, while a few other patients were processed with MiXCR and VDJtools. CDR3 nucleotide sequences shared between donor and recipient were removed because their origin could not be assigned. To be classed as alloreactive, a clone needed at least 2-fold expansion over unstimulated cells and a minimum CFSE-low frequency of 0.002% (template counts) or 0.001% (read counts). Clones were considered mappable if detected in sequenced pre-transplant spleen, lymph node, or MLR CFSE-low populations of the donor or recipient. Cumulative frequency of alloreactive clones was calculated as a percentage of all sequences weighted by copy number. Held by TCRdb, this immuneACCESS table contains in-frame sequences only and omits some clones. Under half of the omission traces to an unresolved V gene where checked; the cause of the rest is unknown. The DNA gave D and trimming, while V, J and clone size come from that table. In all, the sample holds approximately 58,000 clones, and 70% to 90% of those were seen once. The ten biggest clones cover 1.5% to 2% of the sample.

The source of this sequence is a human patient who received an intestinal transplant, so some T cells may come from the graft donor. The V and J segments used are TRBV5-4 and TRBJ2-5, with a weak D call of TRBD2 (6 bases match). The sequencing here drew on PBMCs, taken 26 days after transplant. The encoded CDR3 is CASSFPGEEETQYF. The bases read TGTGCCAGCAGCTTTCCGGGAGAGGAAGAGACCCAGTACTTC.